This T cell receptor beta chain emerged from a study of T cell responses to AZD1222 COVID-19 vaccine. Study-level results: Sampling that yielded the repertoires occurred only after the peak T cell response. White British people made up most donors, females outnumbered males, and clonal diversity was possibly underestimated. A rise in Spike-specific TCR breadth and depth followed two AZD1222 doses.

Profiling relied on immunoSEQ multiplex PCR, and the TCRdb table lists in-frame clones only, not all of them. The data contain some 56,000 clones, roughly nine tenths of them seen just once; the ten biggest clones take up roughly 6.1%. In the case of this clone: Its antigen remains unidentified.

This CDR3 spans 16 amino acids. Germline CDR1 is SGHTA and CDR2 is FQGNSA. The ends lost 2 bases at V and 1 base at J; junction bases unmatched: 5. The source is an adult who received the AZD1222 COVID-19 vaccine. The genes are TRBV7-2 and TRBJ2-5, with 9 bases matching TRBD2. Sample: peripheral blood, taken 28 days after the second AZD1222 dose. This chain's CDR3 is CASSLMAGGSQETQYF. CDR3 bases: TGTGCCAGCAGCTTAATGGCGGGAGGGTCCCAAGAGACCCAGTACTTC.